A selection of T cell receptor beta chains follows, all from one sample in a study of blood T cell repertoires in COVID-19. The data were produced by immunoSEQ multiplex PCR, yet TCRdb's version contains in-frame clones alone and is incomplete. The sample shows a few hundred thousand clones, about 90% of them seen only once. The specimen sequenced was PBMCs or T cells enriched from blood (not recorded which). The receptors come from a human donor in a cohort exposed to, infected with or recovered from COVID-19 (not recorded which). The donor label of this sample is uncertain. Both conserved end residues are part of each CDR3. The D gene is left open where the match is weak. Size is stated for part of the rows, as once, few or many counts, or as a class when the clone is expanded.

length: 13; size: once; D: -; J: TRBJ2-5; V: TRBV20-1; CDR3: CSASLLVGETQYF; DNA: TGCAGTGCTAGTCTGTTAGTCGGAGAGACCCAGTACTTC
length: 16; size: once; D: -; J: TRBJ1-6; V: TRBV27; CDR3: CASSLDHQSVNSPLHF; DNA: TGTGCCAGCAGTTTAGATCATCAGTCCGTAAATTCACCCCTCCACTTT
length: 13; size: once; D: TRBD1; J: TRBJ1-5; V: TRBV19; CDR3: CASSGQGPQPQHF; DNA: TGTGCCAGTAGTGGACAGGGGCCTCAGCCCCAGCATTTT
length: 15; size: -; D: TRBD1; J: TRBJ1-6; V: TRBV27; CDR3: CASRIQGALGSPLHF; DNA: TGTGCCAGCAGAATACAGGGGGCGTTGGGATCACCCCTCCACTTT
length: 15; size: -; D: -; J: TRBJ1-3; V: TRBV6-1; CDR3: CASSEGGAYGNTIYF; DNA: TGTGCCAGCAGTGAGGGGGGGGCGTATGGAAACACCATATATTTT
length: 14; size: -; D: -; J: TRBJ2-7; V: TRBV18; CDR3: CASSWGGPGNEQYF; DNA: TGTGCCAGCTCATGGGGGGGCCCAGGAAACGAGCAGTACTTC
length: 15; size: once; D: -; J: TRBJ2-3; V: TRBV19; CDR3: CASSNQERRTDTQYF; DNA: TGTGCCAGTTCTAATCAGGAACGGCGCACAGATACGCAGTATTTT
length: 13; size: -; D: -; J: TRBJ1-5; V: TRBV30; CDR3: CAWSALGDQPQHF; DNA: TGTGCCTGGAGTGCCCTCGGAGATCAGCCCCAGCATTTT
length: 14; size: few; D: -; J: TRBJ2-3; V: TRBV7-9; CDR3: CASSLAQSTDTQYF; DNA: TGTGCCAGCAGCTTAGCGCAGAGCACAGATACGCAGTATTTT
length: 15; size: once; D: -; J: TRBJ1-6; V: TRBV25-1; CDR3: CASSEFVGDNSPLHF; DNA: TGTGCCAGCAGTGAATTCGTCGGGGATAATTCACCCCTCCACTTT
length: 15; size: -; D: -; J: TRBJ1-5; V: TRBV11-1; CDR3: CASSFLGEAYQPQHF; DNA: TGTGCCAGCAGCTTTCTGGGGGAGGCCTATCAGCCCCAGCATTTT
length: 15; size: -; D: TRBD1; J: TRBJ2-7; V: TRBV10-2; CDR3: CASKGGTGGPYEQYF; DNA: TGCGCCAGCAAGGGGGGGACAGGGGGACCCTACGAGCAGTACTTC
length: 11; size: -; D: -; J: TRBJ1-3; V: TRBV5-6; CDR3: CASSLNRDCPF; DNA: TGTGCCAGCAGCCTGAACCGGGACTGCCCCTTT
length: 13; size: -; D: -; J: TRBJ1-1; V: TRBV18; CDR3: CASSPGQNTEAFF; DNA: TGTGCCAGCTCACCAGGGCAGAACACTGAAGCTTTCTTT
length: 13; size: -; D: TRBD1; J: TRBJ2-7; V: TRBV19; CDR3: CASSIRDSYEQYF; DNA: TGTGCCAGTAGTATCCGGGACAGCTACGAGCAGTACTTC
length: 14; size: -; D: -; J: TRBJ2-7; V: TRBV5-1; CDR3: CASSWGQGGFEQYF; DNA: TGCGCCAGCAGCTGGGGCCAGGGTGGGTTCGAGCAGTACTTC
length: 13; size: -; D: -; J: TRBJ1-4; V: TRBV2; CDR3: CASRSPRTANLFF; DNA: TGTGCCAGCAGGTCCCCCCGGACAGCCAATCTGTTTTTT
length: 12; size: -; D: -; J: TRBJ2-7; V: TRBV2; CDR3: CASSVDSIEQYF; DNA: TGTGCCAGCAGCGTAGACAGTATCGAGCAGTACTTC
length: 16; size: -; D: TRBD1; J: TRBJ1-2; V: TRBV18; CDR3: CASSPYRDRDDYGYTF; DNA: TGTGCCAGCTCACCTTACCGGGACAGGGATGACTATGGCTACACCTTC
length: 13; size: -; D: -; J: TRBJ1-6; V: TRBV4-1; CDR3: CASSQDHYSPLHF; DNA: TGCGCCAGCAGCCAAGACCACTATTCACCCCTCCACTTT
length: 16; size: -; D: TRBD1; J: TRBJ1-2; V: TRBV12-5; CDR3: CASGSSGTGGHGGYTF; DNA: TGTGCTAGTGGCTCCTCCGGGACAGGGGGACATGGGGGCTACACCTTC
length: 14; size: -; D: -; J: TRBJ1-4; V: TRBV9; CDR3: CASSAQGGGEKLFF; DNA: TGTGCCAGCAGCGCCCAGGGTGGCGGTGAAAAACTGTTTTTT
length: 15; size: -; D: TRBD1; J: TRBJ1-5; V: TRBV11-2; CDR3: CASSPQGNSNQPQHF; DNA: TGTGCCAGCAGCCCACAGGGGAATAGCAATCAGCCCCAGCATTTT
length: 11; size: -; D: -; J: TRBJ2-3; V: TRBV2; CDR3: CASRDSGTQYF; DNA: TGTGCCAGCAGGGATTCGGGTACGCAGTATTTT